The clone carrying this T cell receptor (beta chain) was counted many times. TCRdb re-analysed the reads in MiXCR, keeping a single row per CDR3 protein. This table has around 94,000 distinct CDR3 sequences, 16% appearing once. Germline CDR1 reads SQVTM; CDR2 reads ANQGSEA. V lost 5 bases and J lost 5, with 18 bases in between. The CDR3 loop spans 14 amino acids. This specimen belongs to a study of T cell repertoires in cytomegalovirus infection. The specimen sequenced was PBMCs. The chain has TRBV29-1 and TRBJ1-1; D uncertain. The TCR was taken from a human donor in good health (CMV status not recorded). Some clones in this sample may be carry-over from other donors' samples. The CDR3 DNA reads as TGCAGCGTTCCTCATAAGGAGATAGGGACTGAAGCTTTCTTT. Translation: CSVPHKEIGTEAFF.